This T cell receptor (beta chain) was recorded in a study of blood T cell repertoires in COVID-19. At the level of the study: From the United States, Italy and Spain came samples of acute and convalescent COVID-19.

The table came from immunoSEQ multiplex PCR; TCRdb's copy has only in-frame clones and leaves some out. Counted here are 280,000 or so clones, over 75% occurring once; the ten biggest clones make up 9% to 9.5%. Sequenced input: peripheral blood. This TCR came from a man aged 18 to 29 with active or convalescent COVID-19.

The DNA of the CDR3 is TGTGCCAGCAGCCAAAGAAGGGGGCCGGGAAACACCATATATTTT. It translates to CASSQRRGPGNTIYF. The chain couples TRBV16 to TRBJ1-3, with 7 nucleotides matching TRBD1. Germline CDR1 KGHSY, CDR2 FQNENV. This CDR3 is built from 15 residues. V gave up 2 bases and J gave up 4 bases; unmatched junction bases: 5.